This T cell receptor (beta chain) was profiled in a study of blood T cell repertoires in COVID-19. At the level of the study: The samples span acute and convalescent COVID-19 from the United States, Italy and Spain. PBMCs, B-cell-depleted T cells, or T cells were the source of the cDNA or gDNA that made up the material.

TCRdb's copy holds only in-frame clones and misses some; the assay was immunoSEQ multiplex PCR. This sample has 470,000 or so clones, with 75% to 90% found just once. Germline CDR1 SGHRS, CDR2 YFSETQ. Between the trimmed V and J ends, which lost 4 bases and 5 bases, there was a span of 16 bases. The CDR3 sequence is 15 residues long. Sequencing was performed on peripheral blood. The chain uses TRBV5-1 and TRBJ1-5, with D possibly matching TRBD1 (5 bases). The sequence was collected from a human donor in a cohort sampled during active COVID-19. The CDR3 DNA reads TGCGCCAGCAGCACCCCCTCAATGGGGCATCAGCCCCAGCATTTT. Translation gives CASSTPSMGHQPQHF.